The 5 T cell receptor beta chains below were found in one sample sequenced in a study of T cells in Graves' hyperthyroidism and ophthalmopathy. RNA transcripts were the template for amplifying TCR beta CDR3 regions. The TCR CDR3 was amplified in a first-round RT-PCR using the HTBI primer set. TCRdb called the multiplex PCR reads again in MiXCR, with one record for every CDR3 protein. This table has roughly 500,000 distinct CDR3 sequences, approximately 24% appearing once. Sequencing used blood. The receptors stem from a woman aged 25-40 years with Graves' ophthalmopathy.

This clonotype was picked up one time. The V and J genes are TRBV24-1 and TRBJ1-2, with D possibly matching TRBD1 (6 bases). V dropped 6 bases and J dropped 3 bases, with 7 bases sitting between them. Germline lookup yields CDR1 KGHDR and CDR2 SFDVKD. This CDR3 is 12 amino acids long. The CDR3 DNA follows: TGTGCCACCAGTAGGACAGACTATGGCTACACCTTC. Encoded protein: CATSRTDYGYTF.

The V and J genes are TRBV19 and TRBJ2-5; perhaps TRBD2 as D (5 bases). The CDR3 length is 15 residues. Trimming took off 6 bases at V and 5 bases at J, with 19 bases between the two ends. The germline V gene has CDR1 LNHDA and CDR2 SQIVND (reference sequence). The DNA for the CDR3 is TGTGCCAGTAGGGTGGACGCTGGACGGAGGGAGACCCAGTACTTC. Residues: CASRVDAGRRETQYF.

This clonotype was picked up many times. This rearrangement joins TRBV7-6 to TRBJ2-7, with TRBD1 matching 10 bases. The junction had 6 bases not matched to a gene; V was cut back by 1 base and J by 3 bases. The length of the CDR3 is 16 residues. Germline V gene sequence: CDR1 SGHVS, CDR2 FNYEAQ. The CDR3 DNA is TGTGCCAGCAGCTTAGAGCCGGGACAGGGGTTCTACGAGCAGTACTTC. It codes for CASSLEPGQGFYEQYF.

In DNA form, the CDR3 reads TGTGCCTGGCAGGGGGCCGGACAGACCCAGTACTTC. Its protein product is CAWQGAGQTQYF. This chain uses TRBV30 with TRBJ2-5; 8 nucleotides align to TRBD1. CDR1 and CDR2 from the germline V gene are GTSNPN and SVGIG (reference sequence). The CDR3 covers 12 residues. Germline trimming cut 5 bases from V and 6 bases from J; bases unmatched to any gene: 5.

This clonotype was counted a few times. The rearrangement links TRBV7-2 to TRBJ2-5; D is ambiguous. Germline-derived CDR1 and CDR2 are SGHTA and FQGNSA. The CDR3 loop spans 13 amino acids. Trimming took off 1 base at V and 4 bases at J, with 7 bases between the two ends. The DNA for the CDR3 is TGTGCCAGCAGCTTAGAAAAAGCAGAGACCCAGTACTTC. Amino acid sequence: CASSLEKAETQYF.